This T cell receptor beta chain is drawn from a study of metastatic and nonmetastatic thyroid tumors. There are many counts of this clone. CDR1 and CDR2 (germline): MDHEN, SYDVKM. V shed 6 bases and J shed 2 bases, with 11 bases lying between them. CDR3 length equals 13 residues. No treatment had been given to any patient before thyroid surgery. In the authors' methods: Built for papillary thyroid cancer, a distant-metastasis classifier drew on CDR3 differences across clinicopathological groups. TCRdb re-called the PCR reads through MiXCR. TCRdb's processing, not the authors' own work, is the source of the V and J calls. The sample has more than 70,000 clones; 8.6% are singletons.

The clonotype originates from a female donor with papillary thyroid cancer or a benign thyroid nodule (not recorded which). Some clones in this sample may be carry-over from other donors' samples. The chain joins TRBV28 to TRBJ2-7, with D hard to call. Sequencing was performed on blood. The DNA for the CDR3 is TGTGCCAGCAGAATCTCCCAGCCCTACGAGCAGTACTTC. The encoded protein is CASRISQPYEQYF. Together with reference TRBV28 and TRBJ2-7, the CDR3 gives the full variable domain: DVKVTQSSRYLVKRTGEKVFLECVQDMDHENMFWYRQDPGLGLRLIYFSYDVKMKEKGDIPEGYSVSREKKERFSLILESASTNQTSMYLCASRISQPYEQYFGPGTRLTVT.